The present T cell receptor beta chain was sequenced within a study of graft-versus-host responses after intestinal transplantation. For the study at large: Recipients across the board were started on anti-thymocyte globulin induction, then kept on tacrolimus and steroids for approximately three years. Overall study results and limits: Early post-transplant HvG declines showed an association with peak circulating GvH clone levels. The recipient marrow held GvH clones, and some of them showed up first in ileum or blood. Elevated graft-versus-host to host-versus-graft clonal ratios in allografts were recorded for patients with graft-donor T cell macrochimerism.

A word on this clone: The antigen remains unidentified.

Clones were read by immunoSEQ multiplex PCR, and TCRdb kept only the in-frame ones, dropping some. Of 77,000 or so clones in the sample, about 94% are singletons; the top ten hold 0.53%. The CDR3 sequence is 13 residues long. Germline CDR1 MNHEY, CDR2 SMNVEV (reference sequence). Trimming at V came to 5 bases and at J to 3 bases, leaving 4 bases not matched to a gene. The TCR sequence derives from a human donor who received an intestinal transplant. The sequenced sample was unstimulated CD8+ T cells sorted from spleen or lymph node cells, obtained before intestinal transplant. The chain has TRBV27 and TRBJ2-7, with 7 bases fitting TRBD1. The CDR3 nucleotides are TGTGCCAGCAGTAGACAGGGAGACTACGAGCAGTACTTC. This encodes CASSRQGDYEQYF.